This TCR beta chain appears in the sequencing data of a study of T cell responses to AZD1222 COVID-19 vaccine. Background on the study: Pooled together were second doses at about 4 or about 12 weeks. Findings and caveats of the study: Among spike-specific TCRs, nearly half reportedly target unmutated variant regions. Two doses of AZD1222 preceded a rise in Spike-specific TCR breadth and depth.

On this clone: Its antigen is not identified.

Repertoires were generated with immunoSEQ multiplex PCR, while TCRdb's copy carries only in-frame clones and drops some. The data contain about 160,000 clones, roughly 90% of them seen just once; the ten biggest clones take up roughly 5.5%. Germline V lookup: CDR1 LGHNA, CDR2 YNFKEQ. The CDR3 contains 14 residues. V gave up 2 bases and J gave up 5 bases, with 7 bases separating them. The sequence was obtained from an adult in good health. The sequencing used peripheral blood, collected on day 0 of AZD1222 vaccination. The chain has TRBV4-2 and TRBJ1-6; no definite D call. In nucleotides, the CDR3 is TGTGCCAGCAGCCAACGACTAAATAATTCACCCCTCCACTTT. Protein product: CASSQRLNNSPLHF.